The sequence of this T cell receptor beta chain was determined in a study of shared clonotypes between healthy human individuals (dated by TCRdb to the early 2020s). About the study as a whole: The cohort comprised two women and a few men aged 18 to 49 years. Different laboratories and diverse techniques were used to prepare libraries and sequence TCR repertoires, to increase sequencing depth and limit assay-specific biases. Blood TCR repertoires of about 5 healthy adults were deeply sequenced to estimate repertoire size and the extent of clonotype sharing between individuals. Between about 0.94 and 8.9 billion PBMCs per donor were obtained by leukapheresis. Study-wide conclusions, independent of this receptor: Based on pairwise subsampling, the degree of clonotype sharing among donors was expected to be affected by sequencing depth. Because the study included only a small number of donors, the genetic and exposure-history diversity represented was limited. Sampling was restricted to blood, and TCR repertoires in tissues likely differ from the TCR repertoires found in blood.

The donors were healthy, HIV-negative adults with no recently reported acute infections or vaccinations. All donors were Caucasian adults living in Nashville, Tennessee, USA. For unsorted samples, some 100 million PBMCs were counted and genomic DNA was extracted with the QIAamp DNA Blood Mini kit. After blood collection by leukapheresis, PBMCs were isolated using Ficoll-Histopaque density gradient centrifugation and then cryopreserved in the vapor phase of liquid nitrogen. Taken from cysteine to phenylalanine, the CDR3 has 15 residues. Of the read, only the CDR3 DNA is kept; its 45 bases are in frame from base 1. Cut back by 1 base and 0 bases, the V and J ends lie 10 bases apart. The CDR1 and CDR2 encoded by the germline V gene are SGHTA and FQGNSA. Using the deep immunoSEQ assay, multiplex PCR amplified TCR CDR3 regions from genomic DNA. Genomic DNA extracted from each cell subset was distributed evenly over all wells of several immunoSEQ 96-well plates, and each plate served as one replicate. For unsorted PBMC, 250 to 350 ng of genomic DNA, equivalent to tens of thousands of T cell genomes, went into each replicate PCR. Ten immunoSEQ deep assay plates were used to sequence unsorted PBMC genomic DNA. The purified libraries were quantified using a Qubit 3.0 fluorometer, sized with a Bioanalyzer 2100, and then quantified again using the KAPA Library Quantification kit. Every immunoSEQ 96-well plate was sequenced on a dedicated single-read 150-cycle Illumina NextSeq 550 flow cell. On the authors' methods: Because the immunoSEQ output included only junctional sequences and no quality scores, the filtering could not be the same as the filtering used for full-length reads. Sequences were annotated with PyIR, a Python wrapper for IgBLAST v1.9, using IMGT germline references to assign V/J genes and CDR3. Reads with weak V/J assignments (E-value above 1e-6), missing CDR3, stop codons, out-of-frame junctions, or ambiguous translated residues were removed. V3J clonotypes were defined by identical inferred V gene, J gene, and CDR3 amino acid sequence. Percentage overlap between repertoires was computed as shared unique clonotypes divided by the size of the smaller repertoire. Three approaches were used to assess repertoire richness: RTK rarefaction, the Chao1 estimator, and Recon v2.1 estimates of unobserved clonotypes. TCRdb mirrors the immuneACCESS table, restricted to in-frame sequences. Some clones are absent from its copies; in checked studies, under half trace to an unresolved V gene, and the reason for the others is unknown. D and trimming come from the DNA, and the V and J calls and clone size come from that table. For this sample the table gives approximately 510,000 clones, of which 79% were detected only once. The top ten constitute about an eighth of the sample.

With respect to this clone: What antigen it recognizes has not been identified. Base qualities are missing; no much larger clone stands one base away.

The chain is made from TRBV7-2 and TRBJ2-7; 6 matching bases give a weak D call of TRBD2. The receptor comes from a woman in her forties in good health. Some clones in this sample may be carry-over from other donors' samples. Sequencing was carried out using PBMCs. In nucleotide form, the sequence is TGTGCCAGCAGCTTAGAGGGCGGGGACTCCTACGAGCAGTACTTC. It is translated as CASSLEGGDSYEQYF.